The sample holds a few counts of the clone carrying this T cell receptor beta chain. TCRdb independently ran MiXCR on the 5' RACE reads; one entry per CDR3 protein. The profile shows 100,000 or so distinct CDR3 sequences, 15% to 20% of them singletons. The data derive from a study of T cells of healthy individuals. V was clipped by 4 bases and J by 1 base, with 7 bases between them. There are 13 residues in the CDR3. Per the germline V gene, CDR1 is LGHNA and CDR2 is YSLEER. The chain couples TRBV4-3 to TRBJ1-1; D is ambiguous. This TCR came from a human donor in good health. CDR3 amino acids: CASSPWENTEAFF. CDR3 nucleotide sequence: TGCGCCAGCAGCCCGTGGGAGAACACTGAAGCTTTCTTT.